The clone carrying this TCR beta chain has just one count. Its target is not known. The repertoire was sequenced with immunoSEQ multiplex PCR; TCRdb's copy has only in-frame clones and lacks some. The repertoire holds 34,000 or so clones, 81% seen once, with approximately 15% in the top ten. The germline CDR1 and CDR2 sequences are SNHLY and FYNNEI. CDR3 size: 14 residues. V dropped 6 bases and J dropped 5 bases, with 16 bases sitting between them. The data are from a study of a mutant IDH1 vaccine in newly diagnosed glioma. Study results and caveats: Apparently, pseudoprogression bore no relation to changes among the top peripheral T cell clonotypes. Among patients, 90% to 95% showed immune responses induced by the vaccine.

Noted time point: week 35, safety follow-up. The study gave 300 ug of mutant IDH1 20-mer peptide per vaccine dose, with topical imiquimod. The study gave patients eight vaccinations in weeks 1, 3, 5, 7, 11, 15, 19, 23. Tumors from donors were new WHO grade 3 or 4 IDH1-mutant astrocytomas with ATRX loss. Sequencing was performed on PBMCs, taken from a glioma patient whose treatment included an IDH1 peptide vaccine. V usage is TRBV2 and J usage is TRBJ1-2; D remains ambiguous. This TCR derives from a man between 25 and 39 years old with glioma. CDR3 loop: CASRPPGSEYGYTF. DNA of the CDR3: TGTGCCAGCAGGCCTCCAGGCAGTGAATATGGCTACACCTTC.